One sample yielded the 29 T cell receptor beta chains listed below, sequenced in a study of blood T cell repertoires in COVID-19. Method: immunoSEQ multiplex PCR; TCRdb's copy keeps in-frame clones and lacks some. The sample gives a few hundred thousand clones, around nine tenths of which show up once; roughly 6.4% is in the top ten. Material: peripheral blood. Receptor source: a man in his fifties or sixties who had recovered from COVID-19.

J is TRBJ2-5 and V is TRBV7-3; perhaps D is TRBD1 or TRBD2 (5 bases each). Germline CDR1 and CDR2: SGHTA and FQGTGA. V was shortened by 4 bases and J by 5 bases, with 11 bases between the two germline ends. The CDR3 is made up of 13 amino acids. CDR3 DNA: TGTGCCAGCAGCTCAACTAGGGGCGAGACCCAGTACTTC. This translates into CASSSTRGETQYF.

The rearrangement links TRBV29-1 to TRBJ2-1, with D tentatively TRBD1 (6 bases). The germline CDR1 and CDR2 sequences are SQVTM and ANQGSEA. This CDR3 has 12 residues. The V end lost 6 bases, the J end lost 8 bases, and 14 bases lay between the germline ends. The CDR3 reads CSVRWGLDEQFF. The DNA of the CDR3 is TGCAGCGTCCGCTGGGGGCTCGATGAGCAGTTCTTC.

This clone occurred a few times. The chain is built from TRBV24-1 and TRBJ2-3; maybe TRBD2 (5 bases). The CDR3 spans 15 residues. Germline CDR1 and CDR2: KGHDR and SFDVKD. V shed 5 bases and J shed 0 bases, with 11 bases lying between them. The CDR3 DNA reads TGTGCCACCAGTGCGAGCGGAGCTAGCACAGATACGCAGTATTTT. Its translation: CATSASGASTDTQYF.

The CDR3 nucleotides read TGCGCCAGCAGCTTGGCCGACTCCACAGATACGCAGTATTTT. The encoded protein is CASSLADSTDTQYF. The rearrangement joins TRBV5-1 to TRBJ2-3; D uncertain. The V end was cut by 0 bases, the J end by 2 bases, with 7 bases between. Germline V gene sequence: CDR1 SGHRS, CDR2 YFSETQ. This CDR3 region has 14 residues. Using reference TRBV5-1 and TRBJ2-3 for the parts outside the CDR3, the full variable domain is KAGVTQTPRYLIKTRGQQVTLSCSPISGHRSVSWYQQTPGQGLQFLFEYFSETQRNKGNFPGRFSGRQFSNSRSEMNVSTLELGDSALYLCASSLADSTDTQYFGPGTRLTVL.

The V and J genes are TRBV6-2 or TRBV6-3 and TRBJ2-6, with D maybe TRBD1 (6 bases). CDR1 and CDR2 from the germline V gene are MNHEY and SVGEGT. V gave up 5 bases and J gave up 0 bases, with 17 bases separating them. The CDR3 sequence is 18 residues long. CDR3 amino acids: CASSGRGTLSSGANVLTF. The CDR3 nucleotides are TGTGCCAGCAGTGGGCGAGGGACATTAAGCTCTGGGGCCAACGTCCTGACTTTC.

The rearrangement links TRBV18 to TRBJ1-5; D gene ambiguous. Germline CDR1 and CDR2: KGHSH and LQKENI. The ends were cut back, 2 bases at V and 0 bases at J, with 8 bases in the middle. This CDR3 spans 15 amino acids. The CDR3: CASSPETYSNQPQHF. CDR3 bases: TGTGCCAGCTCACCAGAGACTTATAGCAATCAGCCCCAGCATTTT.

The chain couples TRBV3-1 (or the pseudogene TRBV3-2) to TRBJ2-1; 14 bases fit TRBD2. There are 17 residues in the CDR3. The V segment lost 2 bases and the J segment 8 bases; nucleotides outside the gene matches: 8. Looked up from germline, CDR1 is LGHDT and CDR2 is YNNKEL (reference sequence). The CDR3 DNA follows: TGTGCCAGCAGCCAACCTAAGGGACTAGCGGGAGTGTATGAGCAGTTCTTC. This codes for CASSQPKGLAGVYEQFF.

The chain has TRBV7-9 and TRBJ2-5; a possible D gene is TRBD1 (5 bases). The CDR3 has 17 residues. With 5 bases removed from V and 0 bases from J, the gap between germline ends came to 19 bases. Germline CDR1 reads SEHNR; CDR2 reads FQNEAQ (reference sequence). The CDR3 DNA is TGTGCCAGCAGCCCGCGACGACCTGACAGTTACCAAGAGACCCAGTACTTC. Its translation: CASSPRRPDSYQETQYF. The variable domain in full, with the rest retrieved from reference TRBV7-9 and TRBJ2-5, is DTGVSQNPRHKITKRGQNVTFRCDPISEHNRLYWYRQTLGQGPEFLTYFQNEAQLEKSRLLSDRFSAERPKGSFSTLEIQRTEQGDSAMYLCASSPRRPDSYQETQYFGPGTRLLVL.

The rearrangement joins TRBV5-6 to TRBJ2-5; TRBD2 might be the D (6 bases). The CDR3 has 14 amino acids. Germline assignment: CDR1 SGHDT and CDR2 YYEEEE. Between the trimmed V and J ends, which lost 2 bases and 5 bases, there was a span of 13 bases. In DNA, the CDR3 is TGTGCCAGCAGCTTCGGGGGTCCGGTGGAGACCCAGTACTTC. It is translated as CASSFGGPVETQYF.

This sequence joins TRBV6-5 and TRBJ1-1, with D hard to call. Germline values: CDR1 MNHEY, CDR2 SVGAGI. V was trimmed by 2 bases and J by 8 bases, leaving 9 bases between them. CDR3 length: 12 amino acids. Written as DNA, the CDR3 is TGTGCCAGCAGTTACGGGGAGGGCGAAGCTTTCTTT. Translating gives CASSYGEGEAFF.

This chain joins TRBV4-2 and TRBJ2-2, with TRBD2 matching 7 bases. The CDR3 is 17 amino acids. Germline CDR1 reads LGHNA; CDR2 reads YNFKEQ. With V trimmed by 1 base and J by 5 bases, 10 bases remained unmatched. This chain's CDR3 is CASSQGSGIAGTGELFF. In DNA form, the CDR3 reads TGTGCCAGCAGCCAAGGGAGCGGGATAGCGGGTACCGGGGAGCTGTTTTTT.

This clone was seen a few times. This rearrangement joins TRBV7-9 to TRBJ1-2, with 8 positions matching TRBD1. J gave up 5 bases and V 5 bases, and 7 bases lay outside the gene matches. CDR1 is SEHNR and CDR2 is FQNEAQ in the germline V gene (reference sequence). The CDR3 is 14 residues long. As DNA, the CDR3 is TGTGCCAGCAGCGCTGGACAGGGATTATATGGCTACACCTTC. This translates into CASSAGQGLYGYTF.

V and J are TRBV21-1 and TRBJ1-3; TRBD1, the table's D call, lacks a check against the DNA. TRBV21-1 is labeled a pseudogene. The CDR3 has 23 amino acids. The CDR3 spells CASSPFRVKDREAEGDVHGTIYF. In DNA form, the CDR3 reads TGTGCCAGCAGCCCATTTAGGGTGAAAGACAGGGAGGCCGAAGGGGATGTCCATGGCACCATATATTTT.

The chain couples TRBV3-1 (or the pseudogene TRBV3-2) to TRBJ2-5; no definite D call. CDR1 is LGHDT and CDR2 is YNNKEL in the germline V gene (reference sequence). The V end lost 4 bases, the J end lost 5 bases, and 8 bases lay between the germline ends. CDR3 length: 12 amino acids. The CDR3, as DNA: TGTGCCAGCAGCCCCCTCAGGGAGACCCAGTACTTC. The encoded protein is CASSPLRETQYF.

This chain uses TRBV5-4 with TRBJ1-6; D is unresolved. V lost 0 bases and J lost 4, with 17 bases in between. CDR1 SGHNT and CDR2 YYREEE come from the germline V gene (reference sequence). The CDR3 runs to 18 residues. CDR3 sequence reads: CASSLVPWSLGYNSPLHF. In DNA, the CDR3 is TGTGCCAGCAGCTTGGTCCCCTGGTCCCTCGGGTATAATTCACCCCTCCACTTT.

The genes are TRBV19 and TRBJ1-2; 9 bases agree with TRBD1. Germline CDR1 reads LNHDA; CDR2 reads SQIVND (reference sequence). The CDR3 runs to 15 residues. V was pared by 1 base and J by 3 bases, with 3 bases of the junction left unmatched. DNA for the CDR3: TGTGCCAGTAGTATAGTGGGACAGGGCGACTATGGCTACACCTTC. It is translated as CASSIVGQGDYGYTF.

In regard to this clone: This sample includes further DNA sequences coding for the same CDR3. This sequence joins TRBV20-1 and TRBJ1-2; D uncertain. The length of the CDR3 is 11 residues. The V end lost 4 bases, the J end lost 3 bases, and 6 bases lay between the germline ends. Germline CDR1 reads DFQATT; CDR2 reads SNEGSKA (reference sequence). The CDR3 DNA reads TGCAGTGCTACCGGGGACTATGGCTACACCTTC. Protein: CSATGDYGYTF.

This clone was seen more than once but under ten times. The J gene is TRBJ2-7, the V gene TRBV30; a possible D gene is TRBD1 (6 bases). The CDR3 is 13 amino acids. Germline V gives CDR1 GTSNPN, CDR2 SVGIG (reference sequence). The V and J ends lost 3 bases and 4 bases respectively, with 13 bases between them. In DNA form, the CDR3 reads TGTGCCTGGAGGGTGACAGGTCGGTACGAGCAGTACTTC. Translation gives CAWRVTGRYEQYF. Using reference TRBV30 and TRBJ2-7 for the parts outside the CDR3, the full variable domain is SQTIHQWPATLVQPVGSPLSLECTVEGTSNPNLYWYRQAAGRGLQLLFYSVGIGQISSEVPQNLSASRPQDRQFILSSKKLLLSDSGFYLCAWRVTGRYEQYFGPGTRLTVT.

This clone was seen more than once but under ten times. This chain uses TRBV6-2 or TRBV6-3 with TRBJ1-1; D ambiguous. Germline V gene sequence: CDR1 MNHEY, CDR2 SVGEGT. Trimming removed 2 bases from V and 2 bases from J, with 12 bases in between. CDR3 length: 15 amino acids. The DNA for the CDR3 is TGTGCCAGCAGTTACAGCCAACCGCCCAACACTGAAGCTTTCTTT. It is translated as CASSYSQPPNTEAFF.

This rearrangement joins TRBV7-3 to TRBJ1-1; 9 nucleotides agree with TRBD1. The CDR3 has 19 residues. Trimming removed 0 bases from V and 1 base from J; junction bases left unmatched: 12. Looked up from germline, CDR1 is SGHTA and CDR2 is FQGTGA. This CDR3 is CASSLTGTGNLPQNTEAFF. DNA for the CDR3: TGTGCCAGCAGCTTAACCGGGACAGGGAATCTACCCCAGAACACTGAAGCTTTCTTT.

The chain has TRBV28 and TRBJ2-1; TRBD1 matches at 8 bases. Germline CDR1 MDHEN, CDR2 SYDVKM. The CDR3 has 16 residues. J gave up 3 bases and V 5 bases, and 9 bases lay outside the gene matches. DNA for the CDR3: TGTGCCAGCAGTCCCCCTGACAGGGGCCTCTACAATGAGCAGTTCTTC. Protein: CASSPPDRGLYNEQFF.

The chain recombines TRBV10-1 with TRBJ2-7, with D perhaps matching TRBD2 (5 bases). Trimming stripped 4 bases from V and 6 bases from J, with 13 bases between. Germline loops: CDR1 WNHNN, CDR2 SYGVQD (reference sequence). There are 13 residues in the CDR3. The CDR3 DNA reads TGCGCCAGCAGTGCGGGATCGGTAAGCGAGCAGTACTTC. Translation: CASSAGSVSEQYF.

V and J are TRBV9 and TRBJ2-1; D gene uncertain. Trimming took 0 bases from V and 8 from J, leaving 12 bases between them. The CDR3 contains 14 residues. In germline, CDR1 is SGDLS, CDR2 YYNGEE. This chain's CDR3 is CASSVEPTRDEQFF. CDR3 coding DNA: TGTGCCAGCAGCGTAGAGCCCACTCGCGATGAGCAGTTCTTC.

This rearrangement joins TRBV4-3 to TRBJ2-2, with D possibly matching TRBD1 (8 bases). This CDR3 comprises 16 residues. The germline V and J ends were trimmed by 4 bases and 7 bases, with 19 bases remaining between them. Germline assignment: CDR1 LGHNA and CDR2 YSLEER. For the CDR3, the DNA is TGCGCCAGCAGCCGGGGAGGGACAGGTAAGAACGGGGAGCTGTTTTTT. This translates into CASSRGGTGKNGELFF.

The rearrangement uses TRBV28 and TRBJ1-5; D unresolved. CDR1 MDHEN and CDR2 SYDVKM come from the germline V gene. CDR3 length: 15 amino acids. V was clipped by 3 bases and J by 0 bases, with 9 bases between them. The CDR3 DNA follows: TGTGCCAGCAGTTTTGGACTGAATAGCAATCAGCCCCAGCATTTT. Protein: CASSFGLNSNQPQHF.

CDR3 in amino acids: CASSSGLAFETQYF. Here the CDR3 DNA reads TGCGCCAGCAGCTCCGGACTAGCCTTCGAGACCCAGTACTTC. This chain joins TRBV5-1 and TRBJ2-5; 8 nucleotides line up with TRBD2. The J segment lost 5 bases and the V segment lost 3 bases, leaving 6 bases of the junction unmatched. CDR1 is SGHRS, CDR2 YFSETQ, per germline. The CDR3 is 14 residues long. The whole variable domain, filled in from reference TRBV5-1 and TRBJ2-5, reads KAGVTQTPRYLIKTRGQQVTLSCSPISGHRSVSWYQQTPGQGLQFLFEYFSETQRNKGNFPGRFSGRQFSNSRSEMNVSTLELGDSALYLCASSSGLAFETQYFGPGTRLLVL.

This clone has a single count. The V gene is TRBV4-2, the J gene TRBJ2-5; the match to TRBD2 covers 13 bases. CDR1 and CDR2 (germline): LGHNA, YNFKEQ. This CDR3 is built from 15 residues. V lost 1 base, J lost 4 bases, and 0 bases stayed unmatched. Here the CDR3 DNA reads TGTGCCAGCAGCCAAGGGACTAGCGGGAGAGAGACCCAGTACTTC. This gives the protein CASSQGTSGRETQYF.

This clone was found once. The chain has TRBV5-5 and TRBJ1-5; D is uncertain. There are 15 residues in the CDR3. Trimming removed 4 bases at V and 0 bases at J, with 11 bases between. CDR1 SGHKS and CDR2 YYEKEE come from the germline V gene (reference sequence). The CDR3 DNA sequence: TGTGCCAGCAGCCCACAACCGAATAGCAATCAGCCCCAGCATTTT. This gives the protein CASSPQPNSNQPQHF.

This clone has just one count. CDR3 loop: CASSLDLQGVYGYTF. The CDR3 region has the DNA TGTGCCAGCAGTTTAGACCTACAGGGGGTCTATGGCTACACCTTC. The V call is TRBV6-5, the J call TRBJ1-2; TRBD1 agrees at 8 bases. Germline lookup yields CDR1 MNHEY and CDR2 SVGAGI. The ends lost 4 bases at V and 4 bases at J; junction bases unmatched: 8. The CDR3 totals 15 residues.